This T cell receptor (beta chain) was recovered during a study of tumor and adjacent non-tumor tissue in lung cancer. A modified ARM-PCR protocol with three rounds of nested PCR amplified TCRbeta. TCRdb redid the calling of the multiplex PCR reads with MiXCR, one entry per CDR3 protein. The sample includes some 68,000 distinct CDR3 sequences, more than 75% of them seen just once. Of note for this clonotype: Likely a read error: the CDR3 ends without its conserved phenylalanine or tryptophan.

No cell sorting was done before RNA was extracted from the tissue. Distant lung tissue was collected more than 3 cm away from the tumor edge. The CDR3 has 15 residues. Trimming took off 2 bases at V and 6 bases at J, with 20 bases between the two ends. CDR1 is DFQATT and CDR2 is SNEGSKA in the germline V gene (reference sequence). This TCR derives from a man in his sixties with non-small cell lung cancer. The material sequenced was distant non-tumor lung tissue. V and J are TRBV20-1 and TRBJ2-7, with D possibly matching TRBD2 (5 bases). The CDR3 DNA sequence: TGCAGTGCTAGACCTAGTGGGAGAGTCTTAATCGAGCAGTACCTC. This codes for CSARPSGRVLIEQYL.